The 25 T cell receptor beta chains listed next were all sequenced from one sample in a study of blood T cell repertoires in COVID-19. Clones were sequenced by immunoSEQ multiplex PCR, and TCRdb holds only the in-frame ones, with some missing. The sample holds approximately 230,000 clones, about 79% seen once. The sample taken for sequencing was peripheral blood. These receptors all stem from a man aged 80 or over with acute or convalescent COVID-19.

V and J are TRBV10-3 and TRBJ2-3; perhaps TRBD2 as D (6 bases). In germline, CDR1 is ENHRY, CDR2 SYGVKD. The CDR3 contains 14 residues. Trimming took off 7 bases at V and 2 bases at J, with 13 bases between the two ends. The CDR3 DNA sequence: TGTGCCATCAATGGCGGGGACCTCACAGATACGCAGTATTTT. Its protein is CAINGGDLTDTQYF.

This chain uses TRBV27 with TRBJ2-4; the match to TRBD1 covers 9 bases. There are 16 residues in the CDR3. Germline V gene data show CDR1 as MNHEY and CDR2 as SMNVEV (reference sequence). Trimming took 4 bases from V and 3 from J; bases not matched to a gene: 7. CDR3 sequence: CASSSVQGAVKNIQYF. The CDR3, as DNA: TGTGCCAGCAGTTCGGTACAGGGGGCTGTCAAAAACATTCAGTACTTC.

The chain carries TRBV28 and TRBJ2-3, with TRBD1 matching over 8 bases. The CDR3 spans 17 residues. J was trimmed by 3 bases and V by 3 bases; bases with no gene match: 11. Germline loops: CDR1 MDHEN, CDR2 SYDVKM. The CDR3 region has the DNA TGTGCCAGCAGTTTTGCCCGGACAGGGCCAAGGACAGATACGCAGTATTTT. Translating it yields CASSFARTGPRTDTQYF.

The CDR3 region has the DNA TGTGCCAGCAGTCAGACAGTTTTAGAGACCCAGTACTTC. It encodes CASSQTVLETQYF. This sequence joins TRBV11-3 and TRBJ2-5; the D gene is possibly TRBD1 (5 bases). Germline CDR1 is SGHNT and CDR2 is YENEEA. This CDR3 spans 13 amino acids. Between the trimmed V and J ends, which lost 6 bases and 4 bases, there was a span of 12 bases.

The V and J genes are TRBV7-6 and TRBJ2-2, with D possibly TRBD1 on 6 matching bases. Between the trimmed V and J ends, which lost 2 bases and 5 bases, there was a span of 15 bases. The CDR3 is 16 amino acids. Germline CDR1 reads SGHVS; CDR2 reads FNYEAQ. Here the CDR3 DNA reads TGTGCCAGCAGCTTACCGACAGGTCTCGCAACCGGGGAGCTGTTTTTT. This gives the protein CASSLPTGLATGELFF.

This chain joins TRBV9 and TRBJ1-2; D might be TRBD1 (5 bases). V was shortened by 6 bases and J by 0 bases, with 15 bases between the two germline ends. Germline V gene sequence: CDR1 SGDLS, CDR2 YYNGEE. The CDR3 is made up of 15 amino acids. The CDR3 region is CASTFSRVANYGYTF. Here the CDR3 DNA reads TGTGCCAGCACCTTCTCCAGGGTAGCTAACTATGGCTACACCTTC.

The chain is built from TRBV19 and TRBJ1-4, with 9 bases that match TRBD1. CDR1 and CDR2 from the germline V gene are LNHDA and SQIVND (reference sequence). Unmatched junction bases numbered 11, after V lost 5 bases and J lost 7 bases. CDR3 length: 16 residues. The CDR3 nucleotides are TGTGCCAGTAGTCCCCGGGACAGGGCATCGGGTGAAAAACTGTTTTTT. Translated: CASSPRDRASGEKLFF.

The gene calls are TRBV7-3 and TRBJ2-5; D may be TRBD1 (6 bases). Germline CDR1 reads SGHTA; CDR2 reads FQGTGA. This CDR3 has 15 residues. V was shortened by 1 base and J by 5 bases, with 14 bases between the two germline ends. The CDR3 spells CASSLNTGNRETQYF. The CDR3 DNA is TGTGCCAGCAGCTTAAATACAGGGAATAGGGAGACCCAGTACTTC. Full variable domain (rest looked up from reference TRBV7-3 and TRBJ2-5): GAGVSQTPSNKVTEKGKYVELRCDPISGHTALYWYRQSLGQGPEFLIYFQGTGAADDSGLPNDRFFAVRPEGSVSTLKIQRTERGDSAVYLCASSLNTGNRETQYFGPGTRLLVL.

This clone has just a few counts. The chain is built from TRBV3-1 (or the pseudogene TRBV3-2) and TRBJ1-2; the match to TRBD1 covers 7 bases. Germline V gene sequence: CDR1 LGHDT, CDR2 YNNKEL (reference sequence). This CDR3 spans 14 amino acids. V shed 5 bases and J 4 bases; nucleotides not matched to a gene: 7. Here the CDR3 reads CASSRPGTVYGYTF. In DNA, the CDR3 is TGTGCCAGCAGCAGGCCCGGGACAGTCTATGGCTACACCTTC.

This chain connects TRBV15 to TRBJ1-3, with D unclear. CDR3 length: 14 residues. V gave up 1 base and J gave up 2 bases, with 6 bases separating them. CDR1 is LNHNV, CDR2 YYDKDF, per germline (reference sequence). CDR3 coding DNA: TGTGCCACCAGCAGAGGAGGGCCTGGAAACACCATATATTTT. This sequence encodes CATSRGGPGNTIYF.

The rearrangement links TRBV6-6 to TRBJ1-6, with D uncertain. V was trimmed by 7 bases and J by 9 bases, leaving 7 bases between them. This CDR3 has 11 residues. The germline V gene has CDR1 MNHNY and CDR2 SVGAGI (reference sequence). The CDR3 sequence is CASMGSSPLHF. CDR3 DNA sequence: TGTGCCAGCATGGGCAGTTCACCCCTCCACTTT.

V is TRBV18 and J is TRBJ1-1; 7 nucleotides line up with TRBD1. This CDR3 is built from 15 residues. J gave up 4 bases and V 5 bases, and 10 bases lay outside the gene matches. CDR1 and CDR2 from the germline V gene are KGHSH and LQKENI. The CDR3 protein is CASSSFGQVLTEAFF. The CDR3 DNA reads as TGTGCCAGCTCATCATTCGGACAGGTGCTCACTGAAGCTTTCTTT.

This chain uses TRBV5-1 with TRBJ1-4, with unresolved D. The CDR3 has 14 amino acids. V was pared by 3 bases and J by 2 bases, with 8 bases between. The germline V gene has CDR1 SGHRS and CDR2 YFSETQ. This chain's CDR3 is CASSSGDTNEKLFF. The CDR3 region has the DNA TGCGCCAGCAGCTCCGGGGATACTAATGAAAAACTGTTTTTT.

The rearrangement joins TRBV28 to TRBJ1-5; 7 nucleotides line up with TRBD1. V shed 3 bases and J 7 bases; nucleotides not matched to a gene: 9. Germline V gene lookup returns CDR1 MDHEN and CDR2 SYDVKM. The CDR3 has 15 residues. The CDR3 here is CASSFISRGEQPQHF. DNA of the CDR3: TGTGCCAGCAGTTTTATTTCCAGGGGGGAACAGCCCCAGCATTTT.

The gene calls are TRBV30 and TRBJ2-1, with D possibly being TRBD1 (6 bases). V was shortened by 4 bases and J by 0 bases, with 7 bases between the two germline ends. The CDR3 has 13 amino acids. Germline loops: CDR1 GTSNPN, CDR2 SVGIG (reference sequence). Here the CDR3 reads CAWNRDSYNEQFF. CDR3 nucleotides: TGTGCCTGGAACAGGGACTCCTACAATGAGCAGTTCTTC.

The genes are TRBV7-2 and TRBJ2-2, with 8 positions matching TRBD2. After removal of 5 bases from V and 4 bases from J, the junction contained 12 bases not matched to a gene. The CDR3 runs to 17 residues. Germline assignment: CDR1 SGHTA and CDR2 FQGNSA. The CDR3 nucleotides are TGTGCCAGCAGCCCCGTGATCGGCGGGGGGACCACCGGGGAGCTGTTTTTT. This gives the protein CASSPVIGGGTTGELFF.

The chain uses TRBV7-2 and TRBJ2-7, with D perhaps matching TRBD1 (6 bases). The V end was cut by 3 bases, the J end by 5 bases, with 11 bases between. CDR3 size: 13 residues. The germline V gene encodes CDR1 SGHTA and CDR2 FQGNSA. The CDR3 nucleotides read TGTGCCAGCAGCTTCTCCAGGGGTCACGAGCAGTACTTC. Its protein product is CASSFSRGHEQYF.

The CDR3 protein is CATSDTGTELGNTIYF. The CDR3 DNA reads as TGTGCCACCAGTGATACCGGGACAGAACTAGGAAACACCATATATTTT. The chain combines TRBV24-1 with TRBJ1-3; 7 nucleotides agree with TRBD1. The CDR3 extends over 16 amino acids. Unmatched junction bases numbered 8, after V lost 3 bases and J lost 4 bases. CDR1 KGHDR and CDR2 SFDVKD come from the germline V gene.

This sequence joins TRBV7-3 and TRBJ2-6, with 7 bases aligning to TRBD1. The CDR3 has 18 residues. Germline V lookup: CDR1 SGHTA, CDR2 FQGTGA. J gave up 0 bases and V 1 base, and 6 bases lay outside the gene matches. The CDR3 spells CASSLIGTANSGANVLTF. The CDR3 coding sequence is TGTGCCAGCAGCTTAATTGGGACAGCGAACTCTGGGGCCAACGTCCTGACTTTC.

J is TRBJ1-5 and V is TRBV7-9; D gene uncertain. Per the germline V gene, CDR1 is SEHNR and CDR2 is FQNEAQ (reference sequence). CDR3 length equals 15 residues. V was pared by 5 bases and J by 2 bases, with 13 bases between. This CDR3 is CASSQEVVGNQPQHF. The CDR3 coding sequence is TGTGCCAGCAGCCAAGAGGTTGTTGGCAATCAGCCCCAGCATTTT.

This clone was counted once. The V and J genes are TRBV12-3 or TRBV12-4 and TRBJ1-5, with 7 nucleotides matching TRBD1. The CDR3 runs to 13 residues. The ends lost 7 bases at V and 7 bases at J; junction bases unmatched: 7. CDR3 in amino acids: CASTGAGGQPQHF. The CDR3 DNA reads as TGTGCCAGCACGGGGGCAGGGGGACAGCCCCAGCATTTT.

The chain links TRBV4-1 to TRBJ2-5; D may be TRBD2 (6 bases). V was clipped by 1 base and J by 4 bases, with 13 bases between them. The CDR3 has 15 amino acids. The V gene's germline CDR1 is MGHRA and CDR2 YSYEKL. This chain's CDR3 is CASSQGGGPGETQYF. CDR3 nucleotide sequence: TGCGCCAGCAGCCAAGGGGGAGGACCTGGAGAGACCCAGTACTTC.

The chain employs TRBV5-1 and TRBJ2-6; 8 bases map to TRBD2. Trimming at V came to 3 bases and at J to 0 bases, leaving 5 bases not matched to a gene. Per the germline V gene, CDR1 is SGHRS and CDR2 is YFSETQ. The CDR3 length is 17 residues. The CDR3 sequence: CASSWTSGSSGANVLTF. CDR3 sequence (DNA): TGCGCCAGCAGCTGGACGAGCGGGAGCTCTGGGGCCAACGTCCTGACTTTC. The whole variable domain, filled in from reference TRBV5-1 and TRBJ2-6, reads KAGVTQTPRYLIKTRGQQVTLSCSPISGHRSVSWYQQTPGQGLQFLFEYFSETQRNKGNFPGRFSGRQFSNSRSEMNVSTLELGDSALYLCASSWTSGSSGANVLTFGAGSRLTVL.

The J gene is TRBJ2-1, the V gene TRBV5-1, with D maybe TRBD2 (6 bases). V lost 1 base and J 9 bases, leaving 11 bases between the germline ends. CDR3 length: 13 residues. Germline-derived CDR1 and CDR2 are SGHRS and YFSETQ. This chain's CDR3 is CASSLRGGREQFF. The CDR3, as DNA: TGCGCCAGCAGCTTGAGGGGAGGTCGTGAGCAGTTCTTC.

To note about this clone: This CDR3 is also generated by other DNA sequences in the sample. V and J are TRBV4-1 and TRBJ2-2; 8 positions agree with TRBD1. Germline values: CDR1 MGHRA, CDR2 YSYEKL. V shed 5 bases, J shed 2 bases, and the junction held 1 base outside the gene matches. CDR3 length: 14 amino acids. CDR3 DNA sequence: TGCGCCAGCAGCGACAGGGGTAACACCGGGGAGCTGTTTTTT. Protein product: CASSDRGNTGELFF.